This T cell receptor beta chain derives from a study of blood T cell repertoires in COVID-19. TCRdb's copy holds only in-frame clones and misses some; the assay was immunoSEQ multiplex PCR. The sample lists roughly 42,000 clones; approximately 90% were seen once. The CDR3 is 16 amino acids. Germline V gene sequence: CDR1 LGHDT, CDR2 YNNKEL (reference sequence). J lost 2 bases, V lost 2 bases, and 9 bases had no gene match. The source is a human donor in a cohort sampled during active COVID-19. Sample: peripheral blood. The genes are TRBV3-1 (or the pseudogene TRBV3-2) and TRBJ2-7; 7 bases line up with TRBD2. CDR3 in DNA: TGTGCCAGCAGCCAACAACAAGGGCTAGCGGCCTACGAGCAGTACTTC. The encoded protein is CASSQQQGLAAYEQYF.